The clone carrying this T cell receptor (beta chain) was counted a few times. Antigen specificity is unknown. The junction departs from germline at one end; a sequencing error may be responsible. The CDR3 has 12 amino acids. The germline V gene has CDR1 MNHEY and CDR2 SVGAGI. Amplification by 5'RACE using constant-segment primers produced TCR alpha and TCR beta cDNA libraries that carried sample barcodes and UMIs. TCRdb ran MiXCR on the 5' RACE reads and lists one entry per CDR3 protein. This table has around 300,000 distinct CDR3 sequences, about 13% appearing once. This entry is derived from a study of T-cell memory formation after mild COVID-19. At the level of the study: In these data, TCR clusters were largely donor specific. Study-wide findings and caveats: Contracting CD8+ clones were enriched in EMRA, CD4+ mainly in CM and EM. Cross-reactive memory seemingly joined, as some responding clones were found in pre-infection memory.

This chain links TRBV6-5 with TRBJ2-7, with D possibly called TRBD1 or TRBD2 (7 bases each). The sequenced material came from PBMCs or a T cell subset sorted from them (not recorded which). This TCR was sampled from a man aged 18 to 30 who had mild COVID-19 (a few samples of this study predate the infection). Cell type and time point are not known. Written as DNA, the CDR3 is TGTGCCAGCAGTTACCCGGGGGGACAGTTCCACTTC. It translates to CASSYPGGQFHF.